This T cell receptor (beta chain) is from a study of T cell responses to AZD1222 COVID-19 vaccine. As concerns this clone: The antigen is unknown.

Overall study findings and caveats: Spike-specific TCR breadth and depth were elevated following two AZD1222 doses.

TCRdb keeps only in-frame clones here, not all; method: immunoSEQ multiplex PCR. The sample carries 130,000 to 150,000 clones, around 84% recorded once. Second doses were pooled across both intervals (about 4 or about 12 weeks). The starting material was peripheral blood, obtained 28 days after the second AZD1222 dose. This TCR was recovered from an adult who received the AZD1222 COVID-19 vaccine.

The CDR3 sequence: CASSLEQGRFGYTF. CDR3 bases: TGTGCCAGCAGCTTAGAACAGGGACGGTTCGGCTACACCTTC. The chain recombines TRBV7-9 with TRBJ1-2, with D maybe TRBD1 (6 bases). Germline V CDR1 and CDR2: SEHNR, FQNEAQ (reference sequence). There are 14 residues in the CDR3. The V end was cut by 1 base, the J end by 8 bases, with 14 bases between.